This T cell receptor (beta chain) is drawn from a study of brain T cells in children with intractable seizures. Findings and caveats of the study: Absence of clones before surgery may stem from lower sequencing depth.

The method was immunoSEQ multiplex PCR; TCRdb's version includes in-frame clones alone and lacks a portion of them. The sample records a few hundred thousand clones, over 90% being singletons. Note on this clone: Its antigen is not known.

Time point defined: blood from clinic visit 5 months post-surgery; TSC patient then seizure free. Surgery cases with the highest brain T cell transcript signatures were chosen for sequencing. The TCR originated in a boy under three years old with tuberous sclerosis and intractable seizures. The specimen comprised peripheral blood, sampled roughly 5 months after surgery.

CDR3 sequence: CASSPAEREEETQYF. CDR3 DNA: TGTGCCAGCAGCCCGGCCGAGCGGGAGGAAGAGACCCAGTACTTC. The rearrangement uses TRBV6-6 and TRBJ2-5; 9 nucleotides match TRBD2. Germline V gene sequence: CDR1 MNHNY, CDR2 SVGAGI (reference sequence). The CDR3 has 15 residues. V dropped 6 bases and J dropped 3; count of bases not matched to a gene: 8.